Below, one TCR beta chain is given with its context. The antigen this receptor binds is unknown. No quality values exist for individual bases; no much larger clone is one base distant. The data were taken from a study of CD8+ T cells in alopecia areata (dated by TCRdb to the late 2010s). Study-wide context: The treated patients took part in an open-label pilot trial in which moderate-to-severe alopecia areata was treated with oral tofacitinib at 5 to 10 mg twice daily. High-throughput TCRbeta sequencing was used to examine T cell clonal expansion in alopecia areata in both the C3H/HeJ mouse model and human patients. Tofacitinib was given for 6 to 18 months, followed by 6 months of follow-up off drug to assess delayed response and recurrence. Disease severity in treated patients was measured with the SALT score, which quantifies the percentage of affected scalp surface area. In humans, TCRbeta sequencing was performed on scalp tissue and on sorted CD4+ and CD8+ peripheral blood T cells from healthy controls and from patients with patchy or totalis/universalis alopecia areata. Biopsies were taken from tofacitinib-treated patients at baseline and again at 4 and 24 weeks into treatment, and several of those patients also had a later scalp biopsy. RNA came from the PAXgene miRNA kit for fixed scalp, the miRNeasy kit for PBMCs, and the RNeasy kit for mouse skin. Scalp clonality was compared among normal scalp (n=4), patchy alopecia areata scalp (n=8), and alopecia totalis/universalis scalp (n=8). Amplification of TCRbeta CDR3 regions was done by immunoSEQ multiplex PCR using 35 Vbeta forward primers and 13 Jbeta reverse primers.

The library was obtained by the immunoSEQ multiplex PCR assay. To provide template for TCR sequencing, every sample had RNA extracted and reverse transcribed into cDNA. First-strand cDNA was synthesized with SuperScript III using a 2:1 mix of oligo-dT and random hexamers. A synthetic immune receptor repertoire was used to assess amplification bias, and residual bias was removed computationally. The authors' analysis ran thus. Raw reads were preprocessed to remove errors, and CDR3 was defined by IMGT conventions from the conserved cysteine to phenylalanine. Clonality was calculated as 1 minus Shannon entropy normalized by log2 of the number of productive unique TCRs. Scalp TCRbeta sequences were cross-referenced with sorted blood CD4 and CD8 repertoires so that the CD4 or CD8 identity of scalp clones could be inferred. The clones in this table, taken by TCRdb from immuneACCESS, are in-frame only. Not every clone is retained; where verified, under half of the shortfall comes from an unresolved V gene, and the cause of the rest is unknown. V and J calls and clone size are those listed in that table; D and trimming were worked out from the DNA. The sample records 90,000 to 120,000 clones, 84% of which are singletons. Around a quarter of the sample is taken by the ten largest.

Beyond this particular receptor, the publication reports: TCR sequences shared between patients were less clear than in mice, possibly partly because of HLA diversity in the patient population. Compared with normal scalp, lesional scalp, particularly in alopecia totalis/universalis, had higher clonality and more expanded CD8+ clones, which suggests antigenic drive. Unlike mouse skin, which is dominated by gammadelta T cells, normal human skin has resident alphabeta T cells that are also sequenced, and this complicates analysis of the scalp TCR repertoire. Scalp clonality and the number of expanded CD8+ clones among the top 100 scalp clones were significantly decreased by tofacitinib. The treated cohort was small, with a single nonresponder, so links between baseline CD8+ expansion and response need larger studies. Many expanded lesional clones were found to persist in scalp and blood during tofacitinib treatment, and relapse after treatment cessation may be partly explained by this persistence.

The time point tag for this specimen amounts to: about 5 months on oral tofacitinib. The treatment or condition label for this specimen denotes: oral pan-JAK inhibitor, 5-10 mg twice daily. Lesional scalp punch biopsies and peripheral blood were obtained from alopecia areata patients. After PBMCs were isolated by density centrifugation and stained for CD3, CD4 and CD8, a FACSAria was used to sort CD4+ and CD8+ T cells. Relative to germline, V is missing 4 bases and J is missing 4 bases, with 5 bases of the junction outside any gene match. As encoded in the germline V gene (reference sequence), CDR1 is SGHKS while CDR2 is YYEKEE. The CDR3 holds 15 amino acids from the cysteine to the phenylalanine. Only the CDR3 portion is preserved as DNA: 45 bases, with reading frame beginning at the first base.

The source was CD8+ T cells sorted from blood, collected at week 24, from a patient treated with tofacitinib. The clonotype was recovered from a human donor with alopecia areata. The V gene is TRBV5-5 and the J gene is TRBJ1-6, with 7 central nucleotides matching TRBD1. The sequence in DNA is TGTGCCAGCAGCCACCGGGACAGTTATAATTCACCCCTCCACTTT. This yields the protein CASSHRDSYNSPLHF. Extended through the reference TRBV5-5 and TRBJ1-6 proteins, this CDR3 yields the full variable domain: DAGVTQSPTHLIKTRGQQVTLRCSPISGHKSVSWYQQVLGQGPQFIFQYYEKEERGRGNFPDRFSARQFPNYSSELNVNALLLGDSALYLCASSHRDSYNSPLHFGNGTRLTVT.